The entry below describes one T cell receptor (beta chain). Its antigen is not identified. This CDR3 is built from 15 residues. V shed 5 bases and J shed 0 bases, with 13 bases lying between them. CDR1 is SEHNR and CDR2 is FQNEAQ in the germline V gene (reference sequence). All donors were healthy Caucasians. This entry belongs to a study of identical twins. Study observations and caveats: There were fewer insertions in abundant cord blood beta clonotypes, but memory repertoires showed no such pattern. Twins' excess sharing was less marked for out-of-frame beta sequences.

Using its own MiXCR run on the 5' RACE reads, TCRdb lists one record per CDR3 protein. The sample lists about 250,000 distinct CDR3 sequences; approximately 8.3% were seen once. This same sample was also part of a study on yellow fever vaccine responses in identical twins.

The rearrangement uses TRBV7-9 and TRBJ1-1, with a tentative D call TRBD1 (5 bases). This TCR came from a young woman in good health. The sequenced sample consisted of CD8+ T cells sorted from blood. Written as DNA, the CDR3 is TGTGCCAGCAGCCAGGGCCAGGACCTGAACACTGAAGCTTTCTTT. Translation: CASSQGQDLNTEAFF.